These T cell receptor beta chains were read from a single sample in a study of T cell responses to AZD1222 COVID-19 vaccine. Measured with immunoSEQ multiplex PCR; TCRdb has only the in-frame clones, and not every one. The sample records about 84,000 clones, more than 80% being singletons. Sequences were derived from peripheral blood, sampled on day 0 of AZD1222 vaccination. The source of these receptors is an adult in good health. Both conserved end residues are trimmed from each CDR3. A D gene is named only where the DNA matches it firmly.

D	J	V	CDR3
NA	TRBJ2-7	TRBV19	ATEGFSGEQY
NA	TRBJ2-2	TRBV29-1	SVVLRGELF
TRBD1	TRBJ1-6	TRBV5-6	ASSLPGGNSPLH
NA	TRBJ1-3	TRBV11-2	ASGETGNTIY
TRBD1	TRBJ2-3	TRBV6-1	ASSGGQGAVTDTQY
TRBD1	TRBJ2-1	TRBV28	ASIGTGANNEQF
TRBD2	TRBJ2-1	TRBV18	ASSPRSLAGLPSRNEQF
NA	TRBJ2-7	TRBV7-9	ASSLSYEQY
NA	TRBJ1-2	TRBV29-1	SVGRQGGYT
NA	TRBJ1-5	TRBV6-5	ASSGTAYSNQPQH
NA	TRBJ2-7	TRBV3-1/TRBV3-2	ASSEGQRVGEQY